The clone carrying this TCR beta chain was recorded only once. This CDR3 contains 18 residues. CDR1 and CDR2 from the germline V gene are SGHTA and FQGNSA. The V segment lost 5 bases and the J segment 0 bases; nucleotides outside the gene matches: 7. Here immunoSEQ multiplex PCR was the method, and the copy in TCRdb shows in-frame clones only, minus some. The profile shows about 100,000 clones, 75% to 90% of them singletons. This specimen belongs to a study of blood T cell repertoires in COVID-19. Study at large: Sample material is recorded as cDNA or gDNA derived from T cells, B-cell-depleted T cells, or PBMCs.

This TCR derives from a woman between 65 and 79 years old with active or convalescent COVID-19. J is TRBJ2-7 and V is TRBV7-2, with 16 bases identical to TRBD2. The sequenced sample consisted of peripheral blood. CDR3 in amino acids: CASSTGLAGGPSSYEQYF. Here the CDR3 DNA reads TGTGCCAGCAGCACGGGACTAGCGGGAGGGCCCAGCTCCTACGAGCAGTACTTC.